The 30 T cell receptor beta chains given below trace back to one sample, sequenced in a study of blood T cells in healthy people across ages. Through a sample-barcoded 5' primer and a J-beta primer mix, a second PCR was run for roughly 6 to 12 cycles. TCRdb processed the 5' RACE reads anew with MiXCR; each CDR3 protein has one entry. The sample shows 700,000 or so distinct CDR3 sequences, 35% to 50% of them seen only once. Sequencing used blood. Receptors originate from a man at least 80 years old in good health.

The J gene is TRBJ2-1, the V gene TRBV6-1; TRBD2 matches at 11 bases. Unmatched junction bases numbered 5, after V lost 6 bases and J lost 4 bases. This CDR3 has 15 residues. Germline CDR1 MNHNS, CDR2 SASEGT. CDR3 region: CASRSGTSGYNEQFF. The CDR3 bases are TGTGCCAGCAGGAGCGGGACTAGCGGTTACAATGAGCAGTTCTTC.

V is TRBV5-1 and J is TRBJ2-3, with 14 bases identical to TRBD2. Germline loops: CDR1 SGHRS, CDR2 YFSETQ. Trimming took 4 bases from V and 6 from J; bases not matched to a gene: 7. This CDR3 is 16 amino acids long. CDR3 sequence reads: CASSATSGGAVDTQYF. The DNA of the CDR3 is TGCGCCAGCAGCGCGACTAGCGGGGGGGCCGTGGATACGCAGTATTTT.

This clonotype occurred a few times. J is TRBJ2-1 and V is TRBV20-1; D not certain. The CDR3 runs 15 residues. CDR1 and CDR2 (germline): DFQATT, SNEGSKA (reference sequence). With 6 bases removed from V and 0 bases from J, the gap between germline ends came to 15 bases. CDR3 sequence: CSALARQGSYNEQFF. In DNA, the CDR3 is TGCAGTGCCCTCGCTCGGCAAGGCTCCTACAATGAGCAGTTCTTC.

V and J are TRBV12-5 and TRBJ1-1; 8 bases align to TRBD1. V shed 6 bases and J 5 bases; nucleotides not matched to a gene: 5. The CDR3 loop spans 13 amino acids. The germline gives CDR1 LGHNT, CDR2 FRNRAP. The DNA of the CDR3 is TGTGCTAGTGGCCGACAGGGGATGACTGAAGCTTTCTTT. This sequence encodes CASGRQGMTEAFF.

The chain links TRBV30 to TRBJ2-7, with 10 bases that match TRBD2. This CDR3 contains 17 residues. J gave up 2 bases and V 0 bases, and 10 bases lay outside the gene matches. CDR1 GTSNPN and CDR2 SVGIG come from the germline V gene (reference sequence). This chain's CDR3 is CAWSVLAQREGTYEQYF. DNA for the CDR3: TGTGCCTGGAGTGTACTGGCCCAGCGGGAGGGTACCTACGAGCAGTACTTC.

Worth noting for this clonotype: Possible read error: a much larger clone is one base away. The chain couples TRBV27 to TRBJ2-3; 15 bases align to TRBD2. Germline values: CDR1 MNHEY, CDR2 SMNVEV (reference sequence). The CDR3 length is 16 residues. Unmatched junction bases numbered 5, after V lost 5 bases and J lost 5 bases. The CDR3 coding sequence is TGTGCCAGCAGTCGGACTAGCGGGAGGGGAGTAGATACGCAGTATTTT. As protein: CASSRTSGRGVDTQYF.

The DNA of the CDR3 is TGTGCCAGCAGTTACGGTGGGCCACGTGGGCAGCCCCAGCATTTT. It encodes CASSYGGPRGQPQHF. The V call is TRBV6-2 or TRBV6-3, the J call TRBJ1-5, with D uncertain. The CDR3 has 15 residues. Trimming shortened V by 2 bases and J by 7 bases, and 15 bases separated the two germline ends. Looked up from germline, CDR1 is MNHEY and CDR2 is SVGEGT.

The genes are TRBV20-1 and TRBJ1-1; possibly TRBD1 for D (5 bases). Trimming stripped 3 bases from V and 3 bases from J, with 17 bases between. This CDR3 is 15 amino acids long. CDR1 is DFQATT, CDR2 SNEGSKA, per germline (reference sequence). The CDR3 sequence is CSASGSHLGDTEAFF. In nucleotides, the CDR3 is TGCAGTGCTAGTGGCAGTCACTTAGGGGACACTGAAGCTTTCTTT.

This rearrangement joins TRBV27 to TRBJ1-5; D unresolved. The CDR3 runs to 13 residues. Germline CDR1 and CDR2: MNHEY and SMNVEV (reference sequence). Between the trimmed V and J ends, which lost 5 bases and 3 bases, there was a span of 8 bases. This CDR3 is CASSQRFNQPQHF. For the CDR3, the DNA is TGTGCCAGCAGTCAGAGGTTCAATCAGCCCCAGCATTTT.

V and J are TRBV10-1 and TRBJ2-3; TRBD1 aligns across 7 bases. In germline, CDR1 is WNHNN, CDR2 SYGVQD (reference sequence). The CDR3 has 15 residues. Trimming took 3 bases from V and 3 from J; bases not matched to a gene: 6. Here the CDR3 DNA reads TGCGCCAGCAGTGATGGTAACAGGGGAACAGATACGCAGTATTTT. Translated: CASSDGNRGTDTQYF.

CDR3 residues: CASSVGGGGLYEQYF. The CDR3 nucleotides are TGTGCCAGCAGCGTAGGGGGGGGAGGCCTTTACGAGCAGTACTTC. The genes are TRBV9 and TRBJ2-7; TRBD2 aligns across 7 bases. V lost 0 bases and J lost 4; bases outside the gene matches: 7. Per the germline V gene, CDR1 is SGDLS and CDR2 is YYNGEE. The CDR3 covers 15 residues.

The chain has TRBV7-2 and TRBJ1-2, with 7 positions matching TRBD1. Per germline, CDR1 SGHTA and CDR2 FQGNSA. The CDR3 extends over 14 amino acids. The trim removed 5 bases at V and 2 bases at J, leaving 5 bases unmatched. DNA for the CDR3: TGTGCCAGCAGCCCCGGGGGACAGAACTATGGCTACACCTTC. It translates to CASSPGGQNYGYTF. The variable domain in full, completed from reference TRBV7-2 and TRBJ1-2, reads GAGVSQSPSNKVTEKGKDVELRCDPISGHTALYWYRQSLGQGLEFLIYFQGNSAPDKSGLPSDRFSAERTGGSVSTLTIQRTQQEDSAVYLCASSPGGQNYGYTFGSGTRLTVV.

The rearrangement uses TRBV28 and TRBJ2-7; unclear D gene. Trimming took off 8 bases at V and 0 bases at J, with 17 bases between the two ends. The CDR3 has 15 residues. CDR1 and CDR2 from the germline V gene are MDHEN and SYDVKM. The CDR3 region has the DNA TGTGCCAGCTCCGCGGTCACAGCTGCCTCCTACGAGCAGTACTTC. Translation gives CASSAVTAASYEQYF.

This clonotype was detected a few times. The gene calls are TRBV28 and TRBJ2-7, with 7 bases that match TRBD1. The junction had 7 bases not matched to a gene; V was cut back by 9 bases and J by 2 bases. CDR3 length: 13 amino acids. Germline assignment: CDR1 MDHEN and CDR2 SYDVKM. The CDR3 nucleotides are TGTGCCAGTGCCGGGACAGATACCTACGAGCAGTACTTC. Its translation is CASAGTDTYEQYF.

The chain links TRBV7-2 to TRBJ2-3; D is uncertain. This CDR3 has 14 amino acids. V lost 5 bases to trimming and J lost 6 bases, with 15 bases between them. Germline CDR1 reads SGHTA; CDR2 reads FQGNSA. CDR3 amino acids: CASSLEVDADTQYF. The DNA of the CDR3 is TGTGCCAGCAGCCTCGAGGTGGACGCGGATACGCAGTATTTT.

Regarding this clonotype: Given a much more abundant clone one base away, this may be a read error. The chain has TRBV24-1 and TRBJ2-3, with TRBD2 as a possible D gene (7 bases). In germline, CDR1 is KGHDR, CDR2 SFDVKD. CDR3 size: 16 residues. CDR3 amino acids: CAASDFAGASTDTQYF. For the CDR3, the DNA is TGTGCCGCCAGTGATTTCGCGGGGGCTAGCACAGATACGCAGTATTTT.

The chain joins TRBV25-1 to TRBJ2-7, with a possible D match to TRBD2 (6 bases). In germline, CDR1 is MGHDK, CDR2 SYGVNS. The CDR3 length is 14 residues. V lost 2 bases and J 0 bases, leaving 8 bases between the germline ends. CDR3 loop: CASSETGDSYEQYF. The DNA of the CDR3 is TGTGCCAGCAGTGAAACGGGGGACTCCTACGAGCAGTACTTC.

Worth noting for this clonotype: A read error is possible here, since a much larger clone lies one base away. In nucleotides, the CDR3 is TGTGCCAGCAGCAAACAGACAGGGTGGAGCTCCTACAATGAGCAGTACTTC. Translated, it gives CASSKQTGWSSYNEQYF. This chain connects TRBV14 to TRBJ2-1; TRBD1 matches 7 bases. The last part of the DNA fits TRBJ2-7 better; the J call may be wrong. This CDR3 has 17 amino acids. Germline V CDR1 and CDR2: SGHDN, FVKESK.

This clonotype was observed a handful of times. The chain's CDR3 is CSARGTSGRSEQYF. In DNA form, the CDR3 reads TGCAGTGCTAGAGGAACTAGCGGGAGATCCGAGCAGTACTTC. This sequence joins TRBV20-1 and TRBJ2-7; 11 bases align to TRBD2. This CDR3 is built from 14 residues. Germline V lookup: CDR1 DFQATT, CDR2 SNEGSKA (reference sequence). J lost 6 bases, V lost 1 base, and 5 bases had no gene match.

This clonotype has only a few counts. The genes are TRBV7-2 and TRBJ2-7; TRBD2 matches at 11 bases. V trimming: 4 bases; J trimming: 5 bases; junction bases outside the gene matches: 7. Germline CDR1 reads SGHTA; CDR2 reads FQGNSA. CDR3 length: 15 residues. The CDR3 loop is CASSSLAGGHNEQYF. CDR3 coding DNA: TGTGCCAGCAGCTCTCTAGCGGGAGGTCACAACGAGCAGTACTTC.

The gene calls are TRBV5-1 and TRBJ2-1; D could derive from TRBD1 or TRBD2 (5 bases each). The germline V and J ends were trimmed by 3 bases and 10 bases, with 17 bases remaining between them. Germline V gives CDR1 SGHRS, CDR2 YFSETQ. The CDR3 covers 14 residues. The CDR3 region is CASSSGGRIYEQFF. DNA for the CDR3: TGCGCCAGCAGCTCTGGGGGTCGAATCTACGAGCAGTTCTTC.

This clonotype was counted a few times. In nucleotides, the CDR3 is TGCAGTGCTAGGTTTCAGAAAGAGACCCAGTACTTC. Protein: CSARFQKETQYF. The chain employs TRBV20-1 and TRBJ2-5; no clear D gene. The CDR3 covers 12 residues. Trimming took off 3 bases at V and 3 bases at J, with 8 bases between the two ends. The V gene's germline CDR1 is DFQATT and CDR2 SNEGSKA (reference sequence).

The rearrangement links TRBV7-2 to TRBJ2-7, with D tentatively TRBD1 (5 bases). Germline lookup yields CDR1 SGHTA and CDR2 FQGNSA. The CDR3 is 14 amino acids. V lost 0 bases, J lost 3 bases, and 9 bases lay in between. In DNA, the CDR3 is TGTGCCAGCAGCTTAGCGGCCAGGGACTACGAGCAGTACTTC. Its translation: CASSLAARDYEQYF.

As DNA, the CDR3 is TGCAATGCGCGGACTAGCGGGACAGACTTCTACAATGAGCAGTTCTTC. This sequence encodes CNARTSGTDFYNEQFF. This chain links TRBV20-1 with TRBJ2-1; TRBD2 matches 12 bases. Germline values: CDR1 DFQATT, CDR2 SNEGSKA (reference sequence). CDR3 size: 16 residues.

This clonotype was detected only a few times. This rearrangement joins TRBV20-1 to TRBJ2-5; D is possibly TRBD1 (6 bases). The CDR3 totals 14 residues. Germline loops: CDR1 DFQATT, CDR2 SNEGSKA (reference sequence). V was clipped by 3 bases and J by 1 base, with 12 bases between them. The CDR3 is CSARGWGLQETQYF. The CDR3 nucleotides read TGCAGTGCTAGGGGTTGGGGGCTCCAAGAGACCCAGTACTTC.

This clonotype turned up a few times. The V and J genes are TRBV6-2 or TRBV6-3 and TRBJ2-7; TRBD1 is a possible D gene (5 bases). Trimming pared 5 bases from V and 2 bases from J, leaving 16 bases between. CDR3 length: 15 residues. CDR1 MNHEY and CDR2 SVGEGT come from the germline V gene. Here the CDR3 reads CASSNRILKTYEQYF. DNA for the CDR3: TGTGCCAGCAGTAACAGGATTTTAAAAACCTACGAGCAGTACTTC.

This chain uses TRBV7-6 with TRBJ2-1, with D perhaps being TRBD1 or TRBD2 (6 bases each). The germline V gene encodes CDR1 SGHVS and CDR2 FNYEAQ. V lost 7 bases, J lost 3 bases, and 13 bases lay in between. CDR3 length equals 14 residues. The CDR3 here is CASNPEGVYNEQFF. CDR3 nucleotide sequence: TGTGCCAGCAACCCGGAGGGGGTCTACAATGAGCAGTTCTTC.

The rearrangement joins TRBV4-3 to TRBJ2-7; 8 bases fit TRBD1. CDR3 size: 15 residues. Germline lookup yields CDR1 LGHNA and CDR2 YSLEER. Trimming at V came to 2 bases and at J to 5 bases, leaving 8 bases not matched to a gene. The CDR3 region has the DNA TGCGCCAGCAGCCAACTCTCAGGGGGCTCGGACGAGCAGTACTTC. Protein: CASSQLSGGSDEQYF.

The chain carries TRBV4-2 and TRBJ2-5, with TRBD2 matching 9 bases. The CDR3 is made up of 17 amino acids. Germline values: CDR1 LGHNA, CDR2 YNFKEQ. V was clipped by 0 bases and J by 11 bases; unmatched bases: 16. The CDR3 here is CASSQDGSGSLGNEQYF. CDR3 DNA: TGTGCCAGCAGCCAAGATGGTAGCGGGAGTCTTGGCAATGAGCAGTACTTC.

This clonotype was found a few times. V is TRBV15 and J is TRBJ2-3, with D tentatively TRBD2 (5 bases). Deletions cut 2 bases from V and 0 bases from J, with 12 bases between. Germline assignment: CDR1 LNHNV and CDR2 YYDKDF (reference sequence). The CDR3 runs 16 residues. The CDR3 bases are TGTGCCACCAGCAGACGACTACGTGCTAGCACAGATACGCAGTATTTT. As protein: CATSRRLRASTDTQYF.